This T cell receptor (beta chain) was identified in a study of somatic mutations in cytotoxic T cells in rheumatoid arthritis. General study results and limits: No significant CD8+ T-cell clonality difference was found between rheumatoid arthritis patients and age-matched controls. The top CD8+ clone topped 20% of CD8+ cells in about an eighth of the roughly 65 patients.

Sequencing was performed with immunoSEQ multiplex PCR; in TCRdb, only in-frame clones are kept and a portion is missing. The data hold about 18,000 clones, with 65% to 75% observed a single time. Germline V CDR1 and CDR2: MNHEY, SVGAGI. The CDR3 has 15 residues. V trimming: 5 bases; J trimming: 5 bases; junction bases outside the gene matches: 9. Turning to this clone: Its target is unknown.

This sequence originates from a man in his sixties in good health. The sample was CD8+ T cells sorted from blood. V is TRBV6-5 and J is TRBJ2-5, with 9 positions matching TRBD1. This CDR3 reads CASSAQGQGEETQYF. In DNA form, the CDR3 reads TGTGCCAGCAGTGCCCAGGGACAGGGTGAGGAGACCCAGTACTTC.